These 28 T cell receptor beta chains originate from one sample sequenced in a study of T cells in Graves' hyperthyroidism and ophthalmopathy. Amplification of TCR beta CDR3 regions was performed using RNA transcripts as template. The TCR CDR3 was amplified in a first-round RT-PCR using the HTBI primer set. MiXCR, applied by TCRdb to the multiplex PCR reads, yields one record per CDR3 protein. The sample includes 600,000 to 650,000 distinct CDR3 sequences, around 20% of them seen just once. The sequenced sample consisted of blood. Receptors were obtained from a man aged 25-45 years with Graves' ophthalmopathy.

V is TRBV6-1 and J is TRBJ2-1; 7 bases agree with TRBD2. The CDR3 has 15 residues. The germline V gene has CDR1 MNHNS and CDR2 SASEGT. The ends lost 3 bases at V and 7 bases at J; junction bases unmatched: 9. The CDR3 DNA reads TGTGCCAGCAGTGATTGGGGGAGGGCCAGAAATGAGCAGTTCTTC. Amino acids: CASSDWGRARNEQFF.

The table lists this clonotype with a few counts. The chain joins TRBV29-1 to TRBJ1-1; the D gene is possibly TRBD1 (6 bases). CDR3 length: 19 residues. CDR1 is SQVTM and CDR2 is ANQGSEA in the germline V gene. V lost 6 bases and J lost 4, with 33 bases in between. Written as DNA, the CDR3 is TGCAGCGTCGCTTACCTGATAGTAGGGGGGGGGCGGGGGGCCACTGAAGCTTTCTTT. It codes for CSVAYLIVGGGRGATEAFF.

This clonotype appeared many times. This chain joins TRBV12-3 or TRBV12-4 and TRBJ2-7, with TRBD2 as a possible D gene (6 bases). The CDR3 covers 12 residues. The V end lost 3 bases, the J end lost 6 bases, and 9 bases lay between the germline ends. The CDR3 is CASSFGGSEQYF. In DNA, the CDR3 is TGTGCCAGCAGTTTCGGAGGGTCCGAGCAGTACTTC.

Ten or more counts support this clonotype. The CDR3 sequence: CASSTGGLNTEAFF. The CDR3 DNA reads as TGTGCCAGCAGTACCGGGGGTTTGAACACTGAAGCTTTCTTT. This chain links TRBV28 with TRBJ1-1; D possibly corresponds to TRBD1 (5 bases). This CDR3 has 14 residues. Trimming shortened V by 5 bases and J by 0 bases, and 10 bases separated the two germline ends. CDR1 is MDHEN, CDR2 SYDVKM, per germline.

The chain links TRBV29-1 to TRBJ2-1, with D possibly being TRBD2 (5 bases). The CDR3 contains 13 residues. Germline V gene data show CDR1 as SQVTM and CDR2 as ANQGSEA. Trimming stripped 6 bases from V and 5 bases from J, with 14 bases between. The CDR3 protein is CSVGVRPNNEQFF. CDR3 DNA: TGCAGCGTGGGAGTGCGTCCGAACAATGAGCAGTTCTTC.

This clonotype has a count of ten or more. This chain uses TRBV5-1 with TRBJ2-7; 7 bases are a match to TRBD1. With 4 bases clipped from V and 6 bases from J, the junction kept 10 bases outside the gene matches. The CDR3 has 14 residues. Germline lookup yields CDR1 SGHRS and CDR2 YFSETQ. The CDR3 loop reads CASSPTGQTGEQYF. In nucleotides, the CDR3 is TGCGCCAGCAGCCCCACGGGACAGACGGGCGAGCAGTACTTC. The full variable domain, in which reference TRBV5-1 and TRBJ2-7 provide the parts outside the CDR3, is KAGVTQTPRYLIKTRGQQVTLSCSPISGHRSVSWYQQTPGQGLQFLFEYFSETQRNKGNFPGRFSGRQFSNSRSEMNVSTLELGDSALYLCASSPTGQTGEQYFGPGTRLTVT.

This clonotype has at least ten counts. This chain uses TRBV12-3 or TRBV12-4 with TRBJ2-7, with 8 bases identical to TRBD2. CDR3 length equals 13 residues. V dropped 6 bases and J dropped 5; count of bases not matched to a gene: 6. The CDR3 here is CASSHSGGNEQYF. CDR3 nucleotides: TGTGCCAGCAGCCACAGCGGGGGTAACGAGCAGTACTTC.

This chain connects TRBV28 to TRBJ2-5; the match to TRBD1 covers 10 bases. This CDR3 has 15 amino acids. V dropped 6 bases and J dropped 7; count of bases not matched to a gene: 11. Per germline, CDR1 MDHEN and CDR2 SYDVKM. DNA of the CDR3: TGTGCCAGCAGCCCCTGGGACAGGGGTTTACTGACCCAGTACTTC. As protein: CASSPWDRGLLTQYF.

This clonotype was seen at least ten times. This sequence joins TRBV7-2 and TRBJ1-1, with 11 bases fitting TRBD1. The CDR3 has 13 residues. Germline loops: CDR1 SGHTA, CDR2 FQGNSA. V was clipped by 5 bases and J by 6 bases; unmatched bases: 2. CDR3 DNA: TGTGCCAGCAGCGGACAGGGGGCAGCTGAAGCTTTCTTT. Translated: CASSGQGAAEAFF.

This clonotype was counted ten times or more. The chain carries TRBV28 and TRBJ1-2; no firm D call. This CDR3 has 13 amino acids. The germline CDR1 and CDR2 sequences are MDHEN and SYDVKM. V gave up 2 bases and J gave up 4 bases, with 8 bases separating them. CDR3 residues: CASSLNDLYGYTF. The CDR3 nucleotides read TGTGCCAGCAGTTTAAACGACCTCTATGGCTACACCTTC.

In this sample, this clonotype turned up a few times. V is TRBV5-1 and J is TRBJ2-7, with D maybe TRBD1 (6 bases). Germline V gives CDR1 SGHRS, CDR2 YFSETQ. The CDR3 loop spans 12 amino acids. Trimming took off 3 bases at V and 5 bases at J, with 9 bases between the two ends. The CDR3 nucleotides read TGCGCCAGCAGCTCCAGGGGAAACGAGCAGTACTTC. Translating gives CASSSRGNEQYF.

The table lists this clonotype with many counts. J is TRBJ2-3 and V is TRBV7-2; D perhaps matches TRBD1 (6 bases). The CDR3 contains 17 residues. CDR1 SGHTA and CDR2 FQGNSA come from the germline V gene. Trimming pared 5 bases from V and 1 base from J, leaving 19 bases between. This CDR3 is CASSELRTGYGTDTQYF. DNA of the CDR3: TGTGCCAGCAGCGAACTGCGTACAGGGTATGGCACAGATACGCAGTATTTT.

This clonotype was seen ten or more times. The V and J genes are TRBV12-3 or TRBV12-4 and TRBJ2-7; 8 bases match TRBD1. V shed 6 bases, J shed 1 base, and the junction held 8 bases outside the gene matches. This CDR3 has 15 residues. CDR3 DNA sequence: TGTGCCAGCAGCTCACAGGGACAGGCTTCCTACGAGCAGTACTTC. As protein: CASSSQGQASYEQYF.

A note on this clonotype: A read error may explain this, as a much larger clone is one base away. J is TRBJ2-1 and V is TRBV7-3, with D unclear. CDR3 length equals 13 residues. Germline CDR1 SGHTA, CDR2 FQGTGA. The CDR3 coding sequence is TGTGCCAGCTGCTTGGGCGGAGACAATGAGCAGTTCTTC. Residues: CASCLGGDNEQFF.

This clonotype showed up many times. The chain uses TRBV28 and TRBJ1-5; 7 positions match TRBD1. The V and J ends lost 5 bases and 4 bases, in that order; junction bases with no gene match: 5. CDR1 and CDR2 from the germline V gene are MDHEN and SYDVKM. CDR3 size: 14 residues. CDR3 nucleotides: TGTGCCAGCAGTCCGACAGGGCTTAATCAGCCCCAGCATTTT. It yields the protein CASSPTGLNQPQHF.

This clonotype turned up a few times. The chain recombines TRBV3-1 with TRBJ1-2, with 12 bases fitting TRBD1. Trimming cost V 0 bases and J 7 bases; bases outside gene matches: 6. The V gene's germline CDR1 is LGHDT and CDR2 YNNKEL (reference sequence). The CDR3 has 16 residues. The CDR3 DNA reads as TGTGCCAGCAGCCAAGATTTCGGGACAGGGGGCTCTGGCTACACCTTC. Protein sequence: CASSQDFGTGGSGYTF.

The chain is built from TRBV7-8 and TRBJ2-2; 12 bases map to TRBD2. The V and J ends lost 4 bases and 5 bases, in that order; junction bases with no gene match: 8. This CDR3 spans 17 amino acids. CDR1 is SGHVS and CDR2 is FQNEAQ in the germline V gene. The CDR3 DNA follows: TGTGCCAGCAGCTCCGGGACTAGCGGGTTGTGGACCGGGGAGCTGTTTTTT. Its protein is CASSSGTSGLWTGELFF.

The CDR3 DNA reads as TGTGCCAGCCGAGGACTAGCGGGAAAGGGCGGGGAGCTGTTTTTT. Amino acid sequence: CASRGLAGKGGELFF. This chain links TRBV2 with TRBJ2-2; 12 nucleotides align to TRBD2. The junction had 8 bases not matched to a gene; V was cut back by 8 bases and J by 7 bases. This CDR3 region has 15 residues. Germline V gives CDR1 SNHLY, CDR2 FYNNEI.

This clonotype was recorded a few times. This rearrangement joins TRBV7-9 to TRBJ1-2; no reliable D call. Trimming cost V 0 bases and J 0 bases, with 8 bases left between them. Germline lookup yields CDR1 SEHNR and CDR2 FQNEAQ (reference sequence). The CDR3 loop spans 15 amino acids. DNA for the CDR3: TGTGCCAGCAGCTTAGCGTCTGCAGCTAACTATGGCTACACCTTC. Translation: CASSLASAANYGYTF.

This clonotype was detected a few times. V usage is TRBV5-1 and J usage is TRBJ2-3; 7 nucleotides match TRBD1. The CDR3 extends over 12 amino acids. Germline V gives CDR1 SGHRS, CDR2 YFSETQ. J gave up 5 bases and V 4 bases, and 1 base lay outside the gene matches. DNA of the CDR3: TGCGCCAGCAGCGGGGACAGAGATACGCAGTATTTT. Translation gives CASSGDRDTQYF.

This clonotype was seen at least ten times. The V call is TRBV5-1, the J call TRBJ2-1; 10 nucleotides line up with TRBD2. V lost 0 bases, J lost 4 bases, and 10 bases stayed unmatched. Looked up from germline, CDR1 is SGHRS and CDR2 is YFSETQ. There are 18 residues in the CDR3. CDR3 DNA: TGCGCCAGCAGCTTGGGGATTGGACTAGCGGACATGTACAATGAGCAGTTCTTC. Its translation: CASSLGIGLADMYNEQFF.

A remark on this clonotype: This may arise from a read error, as a much more abundant clone is one base away. The rearrangement joins TRBV11-2 to TRBJ2-7; D possibly uses TRBD1 or TRBD2 (5 bases each). Trimming took off 5 bases at V and 2 bases at J, with 16 bases between the two ends. The CDR3 contains 15 residues. Germline loops: CDR1 SGHAT, CDR2 FQNNGV. CDR3 nucleotides: TGTGCCAGCAGCGGTTTGGGGGTGGACCCCTACGAGCAGTACTTC. Amino acids: CASSGLGVDPYEQYF. The whole variable domain, remainder taken from reference TRBV11-2 and TRBJ2-7, is EAGVAQSPRYKIIEKRQSVAFWCNPISGHATLYWYQQILGQGPKLLIQFQNNGVVDDSQLPKDRFSAERLKGVDSTLKIQPAKLEDSAVYLCASSGLGVDPYEQYFGPGTRLTVT.

The V gene is TRBV29-1, the J gene TRBJ1-2; tentative D call: TRBD1 (5 bases). V shed 6 bases and J shed 6 bases, with 20 bases lying between them. The CDR3 runs 14 residues. Germline assignment: CDR1 SQVTM and CDR2 ANQGSEA. Here the CDR3 reads CSVVGTTEANGYTF. The CDR3 DNA sequence: TGCAGCGTCGTCGGGACGACAGAGGCGAATGGCTACACCTTC. Full variable domain (remainder filled in from reference TRBV29-1 and TRBJ1-2): SAVISQKPSRDICQRGTSLTIQCQVDSQVTMMFWYRQQPGQSLTLIATANQGSEATYESGFVIDKFPISRPNLTFSTLTVSNMSPEDSSIYLCSVVGTTEANGYTFGSGTRLTVV.

This clonotype has a handful of counts. The J gene is TRBJ2-7, the V gene TRBV27; 10 bases fit TRBD2. The CDR3 covers 15 residues. V trimming: 6 bases; J trimming: 0 bases; junction bases outside the gene matches: 5. Germline CDR1 is MNHEY and CDR2 is SMNVEV (reference sequence). The CDR3 sequence: CASRLLAGSSYEQYF. CDR3 bases: TGTGCCAGCAGATTACTAGCGGGGAGCTCCTACGAGCAGTACTTC.

This clonotype was counted ten times or more. The genes are TRBV2 and TRBJ2-7, with D maybe TRBD2 (6 bases). CDR3 length: 14 amino acids. The V end was cut by 4 bases, the J end by 0 bases, with 10 bases between. CDR1 and CDR2 from the germline V gene are SNHLY and FYNNEI. The CDR3 DNA sequence: TGTGCCAGCAGTGTAGCGGTGTCCTCCTACGAGCAGTACTTC. Its protein product is CASSVAVSSYEQYF.

This clonotype has ten or more counts. DNA of the CDR3: TGCAGTGCTAGATACACAGGGGAGGATCAGCCCCAGCATTTT. Encoded protein: CSARYTGEDQPQHF. This rearrangement joins TRBV20-1 to TRBJ1-5; 7 nucleotides align to TRBD1. V was pared by 2 bases and J by 5 bases, with 6 bases of the junction left unmatched. Per the germline V gene, CDR1 is DFQATT and CDR2 is SNEGSKA (reference sequence). The CDR3 totals 14 residues.

This clonotype was seen many times. This chain links TRBV2 with TRBJ2-7; 8 bases fit TRBD1. The CDR3 length is 14 residues. Germline V CDR1 and CDR2: SNHLY, FYNNEI. Unmatched junction bases numbered 8, after V lost 7 bases and J lost 3 bases. CDR3 loop: CASNGTGGIYEQYF. The CDR3 coding sequence is TGTGCCAGCAACGGGACAGGAGGAATCTACGAGCAGTACTTC.

The CDR3 nucleotides are TGCAGTGCTAGTGACAGTTCCTACGAGCAGTACTTC. Protein product: CSASDSSYEQYF. This chain uses TRBV20-1 with TRBJ2-7; D might be TRBD1 (5 bases). Germline-derived CDR1 and CDR2 are DFQATT and SNEGSKA (reference sequence). The V end was cut by 3 bases, the J end by 1 base, with 7 bases between. CDR3 length equals 12 residues.